The rows below give T cell receptor beta chains drawn from one sample of a study of T cell repertoires in cytomegalovirus infection. TCRdb called the reads again in MiXCR, with one record for every CDR3 protein. This sample has around 630,000 distinct CDR3 sequences, with less than 25% found just once. Sample: CD8+ T cells from PBMCs. The source is a human donor in good health (CMV status not recorded). Some clones in this sample may be carry-over from other donors' samples. CDR3s include the opening cysteine and the closing phenylalanine or tryptophan. A D gene is named only where the DNA matches it firmly. Where a row states a size, it is once, few, many or the class of an expanded clone; other rows omit it.

V: TRBV24-1
D: .
size: .
J: TRBJ2-3
DNA: TGTGCCACCAGTGAACCAATCACAGATACGCAGTATTTT
CDR3: CATSEPITDTQYF

V: TRBV20-1
D: .
size: .
J: TRBJ2-7
DNA: TGCAGTGCTAGACAGGGGTCCTACGAGCAGTACTTC
CDR3: CSARQGSYEQYF

V: TRBV7-2
D: TRBD2
size: many
J: TRBJ2-7
DNA: TGTGCCAGCAGCTTACTCGGGACTAGCGGCTCCTACGAGCAGTACTTC
CDR3: CASSLLGTSGSYEQYF

V: TRBV20-1
D: .
size: few
J: TRBJ2-7
DNA: TGCAGTGCTAGAGGAAGGGGCTCTCCCACCTACGAGCAGTACTTC
CDR3: CSARGRGSPTYEQYF

V: TRBV28
D: .
size: .
J: TRBJ2-5
DNA: TGTGCCAGCAGAATCGGGAATAGCCAAGAGACCCAGTACTTC
CDR3: CASRIGNSQETQYF

V: TRBV7-6
D: TRBD1
size: many
J: TRBJ2-5
DNA: TGTGCCAGCAGCCAACAGGGGGGACAAGAGACCCAGTACTTC
CDR3: CASSQQGGQETQYF

V: TRBV9
D: TRBD1
size: few
J: TRBJ2-1
DNA: TGTGCCAGCAGCCCCCGCGCAGGGGGCTCCTACAATGAGCAGTTCTTC
CDR3: CASSPRAGGSYNEQFF

V: TRBV5-5
D: TRBD1
size: few
J: TRBJ2-5
DNA: TGTGCCAGCAGCTTGGCCAGTGACAGGGGGAGGTCAGAGACCCAGTACTTC
CDR3: CASSLASDRGRSETQYF

V: TRBV12-3/TRBV12-4
D: .
size: many
J: TRBJ1-2
DNA: TGTGCCAGCAGTCAAACAGGACCACGCTATGGCTACACCTTC
CDR3: CASSQTGPRYGYTF

V: TRBV7-9
D: .
size: .
J: TRBJ2-1
DNA: TGTGCCAGCAACCAGGGGAGGGGTTACAATGAGCAGTTCTTC
CDR3: CASNQGRGYNEQFF

V: TRBV20-1
D: .
size: few
J: TRBJ2-1
DNA: TGCAGTGCTAGAGATAGGGGACGCTTCCGTGAGCAGTTCTTC
CDR3: CSARDRGRFREQFF

V: TRBV7-6
D: TRBD1
size: few
J: TRBJ2-4
DNA: TGTGCCAGCAGCGTCGGACAGGGGTGGATTATGGACATTCAGTACTTC
CDR3: CASSVGQGWIMDIQYF

V: TRBV7-9
D: .
size: .
J: TRBJ1-3
DNA: TGTGCCAGCAGCTCGCCGGGACCGGGAAACACCATATATTTT
CDR3: CASSSPGPGNTIYF

V: TRBV7-2
D: TRBD2
size: many
J: TRBJ2-7
DNA: TGTGCCAGCAGCACCCCAGCGGGGGGGCCGTGGGACGAGCAGTACTTC
CDR3: CASSTPAGGPWDEQYF

V: TRBV7-2
D: .
size: many
J: TRBJ1-6
DNA: TGTGCCAGCAGCTTATTTGGGTGGGGTGAGAATTCACCCCTCCACTTT
CDR3: CASSLFGWGENSPLHF

V: TRBV4-1
D: .
size: many
J: TRBJ1-1
DNA: TGCGCCAGCACCACGGGTTACAGGGATAACACTGAAGCTTTCTTT
CDR3: CASTTGYRDNTEAFF

V: TRBV6-5
D: .
size: .
J: TRBJ2-7
DNA: TGTGCCAGCAGCTGGGGTGGGGAGAACGAGCAGTACTTC
CDR3: CASSWGGENEQYF

V: TRBV6-2/TRBV6-3
D: TRBD1
size: few
J: TRBJ2-5
DNA: TGTGCCAGCAGTGGAGAGACAGGGGATCTGGAGACCCAGTACTTC
CDR3: CASSGETGDLETQYF

V: TRBV7-7
D: TRBD2
size: many
J: TRBJ2-1
DNA: TGTGCTAGCAGCGCCCGGACTAGCGGGGGGGCTTTGGATGAGCAGTTCTTC
CDR3: CASSARTSGGALDEQFF

V: TRBV4-1
D: TRBD2
size: .
J: TRBJ2-4
DNA: TGCGCCAGCAGCCAAGGTTCGGGACTAGCGGGGAACATTCAGTACTTC
CDR3: CASSQGSGLAGNIQYF

V: TRBV27
D: .
size: many
J: TRBJ1-6
DNA: TGTGCCAGCAGTAGGGGGGCGCATAAAAGCTCACCCCTCCACTTT
CDR3: CASSRGAHKSSPLHF

V: TRBV28
D: .
size: .
J: TRBJ2-3
DNA: TGTGCCAGCAGCCCGGGACAATCTTACACAGATACGCAGTATTTT
CDR3: CASSPGQSYTDTQYF

V: TRBV7-2
D: .
size: few
J: TRBJ1-2
DNA: TGTGCCAGCAGCTTAGTGGCAGGGGTCGTCTATGGCTACACCTTC
CDR3: CASSLVAGVVYGYTF

V: TRBV14
D: .
size: .
J: TRBJ1-1
DNA: TGTGCCAGCAGCCAATTCGGGGGCCCAATCACTGAAGCTTTCTTT
CDR3: CASSQFGGPITEAFF

V: TRBV20-1
D: .
size: .
J: TRBJ1-2
DNA: TGCAGTGCTACCGCTAGGACAGAGCCTAACTATGGCTACACCTTC
CDR3: CSATARTEPNYGYTF

V: TRBV27
D: .
size: few
J: TRBJ1-1
DNA: TGTGCCAGCAGCCCCGGAGGTATCGCCTTTGAAGCTTTCTTT
CDR3: CASSPGGIAFEAFF

V: TRBV29-1
D: TRBD2
size: .
J: TRBJ2-5
DNA: TGCAGCGTTGAAGGCCACGGGGGGGAGACCCAGTACTTC
CDR3: CSVEGHGGETQYF

V: TRBV4-1
D: .
size: few
J: TRBJ1-4
DNA: TGCGCCAGCAGCCAACGGTTCGCAACTAATGAAAAACTGTTTTTT
CDR3: CASSQRFATNEKLFF

V: TRBV7-9
D: .
size: few
J: TRBJ2-1
DNA: TGTGCCAGTAAAGGACAGACCTTTGGGAATGAGCAGTTCTTC
CDR3: CASKGQTFGNEQFF

V: TRBV5-5
D: .
size: .
J: TRBJ2-3
DNA: TGTGCCAGCAGTACCAGGGATACGCAGTATTTT
CDR3: CASSTRDTQYF

V: TRBV11-2
D: .
size: few
J: TRBJ2-1
DNA: TGTGCCAGCAGCTTAGCGGGGTCCGTGGCAGGGGTGTATGAGCAGTTCTTC
CDR3: CASSLAGSVAGVYEQFF

V: TRBV5-5
D: TRBD2
size: many
J: TRBJ2-2
DNA: TGTGCCAGCAGCTCGAGACTAGCGGGCGAAACCGGGGAGCTGTTTTTT
CDR3: CASSSRLAGETGELFF

V: TRBV11-2
D: .
size: many
J: TRBJ2-1
DNA: TGTGCCAGCACATCCACTTTCGGGGACTCCTACAATGAGCAGTTCTTC
CDR3: CASTSTFGDSYNEQFF

V: TRBV2
D: .
size: many
J: TRBJ2-1
DNA: TGTGCCAGCAGTGAATTCAGGGGGGCTGACAATGAGCAGTTCTTC
CDR3: CASSEFRGADNEQFF

V: TRBV6-5
D: TRBD2
size: few
J: TRBJ2-3
DNA: TGTGCCAGCATGTTAGCGGGGGGGCTTGGAGATACGCAGTATTTT
CDR3: CASMLAGGLGDTQYF

V: TRBV29-1
D: .
size: many
J: TRBJ2-5
DNA: TGCAGCGTTGGGGGTGAGACCCAGTACTTC
CDR3: CSVGGETQYF

V: TRBV29-1
D: .
size: .
J: TRBJ2-3
DNA: TGCAGCGTTGAAGACTGGGTACCGGGGACAGATACGCAGTATTTT
CDR3: CSVEDWVPGTDTQYF

V: TRBV20-1
D: .
size: .
J: TRBJ2-7
DNA: TGCAGTGCTAGAGATCTCGAAGGACTTTCTTACGAGCAGTACTTC
CDR3: CSARDLEGLSYEQYF

V: TRBV14
D: TRBD2
size: .
J: TRBJ2-3
DNA: TGTGCCAGCAGCCAACGTCTACTACTAGCGGGGGGCCCAGATACGCAGTATTTT
CDR3: CASSQRLLLAGGPDTQYF

V: TRBV6-5
D: TRBD1
size: few
J: TRBJ2-6
DNA: TGTGCCAGCAGTTACCGAGGGACAGGGGGATACTCTGGGGCCAACGTCCTGACTTTC
CDR3: CASSYRGTGGYSGANVLTF

V: TRBV29-1
D: TRBD1
size: once
J: TRBJ1-2
DNA: TGCAGCGTAAACTTTAATGACAGGGTTGGCTATGGCTACACCTTC
CDR3: CSVNFNDRVGYGYTF

V: TRBV27
D: .
size: .
J: TRBJ2-5
DNA: TGTGCCAGCAGTTTAGGTCGGGGGCCAAAGACCCAGTACTTC
CDR3: CASSLGRGPKTQYF

V: TRBV6-5
D: .
size: .
J: TRBJ1-3
DNA: TGTGCCAGCAGTTATCAGTATTATGAGTCTGGAAACACCATATATTTT
CDR3: CASSYQYYESGNTIYF

V: TRBV7-8
D: .
size: many
J: TRBJ2-2
DNA: TGTGCCGGAAAGAGATCCCTGAACACCGGGGAGCTGTTTTTT
CDR3: CAGKRSLNTGELFF

V: TRBV9
D: .
size: once
J: TRBJ1-1
DNA: TGTGCCAGCAGCGTATGGAGGTCAACGAACACTGAAGCTTTCTTT
CDR3: CASSVWRSTNTEAFF

V: TRBV20-1
D: .
size: .
J: TRBJ1-2
DNA: TGCAGTGCTAGAGGAGGGCCCTATGGCTACACCTTC
CDR3: CSARGGPYGYTF

V: TRBV29-1
D: .
size: .
J: TRBJ2-3
DNA: TGCAGCGTTGGGTTCGTGGGAGATACGCAGTATTTT
CDR3: CSVGFVGDTQYF

V: TRBV28
D: .
size: few
J: TRBJ1-2
DNA: TGTGCCAGCTGCCTGTACGGATGGACGGCAACCAAAAGCTATGGCTACACCTTC
CDR3: CASCLYGWTATKSYGYTF

V: TRBV20-1
D: .
size: once
J: TRBJ1-4
DNA: TGCAGTGCTAGGATCAGCGGAACGAATGAAAAACTGTTTTTT
CDR3: CSARISGTNEKLFF

V: TRBV12-3/TRBV12-4
D: TRBD2
size: many
J: TRBJ2-1
DNA: TGTGCCAGCATCAGACTAGCGGGTACCTCCTACAATGAGCAGTTCTTC
CDR3: CASIRLAGTSYNEQFF

V: TRBV7-9
D: .
size: .
J: TRBJ1-1
DNA: TGTGCCAGCAGCTTCCCTCGACAGCCAGCTTTCTTT
CDR3: CASSFPRQPAFF

V: TRBV14
D: .
size: few
J: TRBJ1-1
DNA: TGTGCCAGCAGCCAAGTTGTAACCACTGAAGCTTTCTTT
CDR3: CASSQVVTTEAFF

V: TRBV6-6
D: .
size: .
J: TRBJ2-5
DNA: TGTGCCAGCGGAGCGGCGGAAGAGACCCAGTACTTC
CDR3: CASGAAEETQYF